This T cell receptor (beta chain) was captured in a study of cytomegalovirus exposure and HLA in healthy donors. Study-level background: The use of the same platform for the approximately 110 validation repertoires and the roughly 730 first-cohort repertoires was reported by a later analysis.

Generated by immunoSEQ multiplex PCR, the TCRdb table keeps only in-frame clones and is missing some. The sample carries tens of thousands of clones, 85% to 95% recorded once. The CDR3 length is 14 residues. From germline, CDR1 is SEHNR and CDR2 FQNEAQ (reference sequence). V dropped 4 bases and J dropped 4; count of bases not matched to a gene: 5. Sequencing was done on a sample of PBMCs. The V and J genes are TRBV7-9 and TRBJ1-2; 8 bases line up with TRBD1. The receptor comes from a woman between 18 and 30 years old in good health and CMV-seronegative. CDR3 nucleotides: TGTGCCAGCAGCTCCCGGACAGGGTCCTATGGCTACACCTTC. It specifies CASSSRTGSYGYTF.